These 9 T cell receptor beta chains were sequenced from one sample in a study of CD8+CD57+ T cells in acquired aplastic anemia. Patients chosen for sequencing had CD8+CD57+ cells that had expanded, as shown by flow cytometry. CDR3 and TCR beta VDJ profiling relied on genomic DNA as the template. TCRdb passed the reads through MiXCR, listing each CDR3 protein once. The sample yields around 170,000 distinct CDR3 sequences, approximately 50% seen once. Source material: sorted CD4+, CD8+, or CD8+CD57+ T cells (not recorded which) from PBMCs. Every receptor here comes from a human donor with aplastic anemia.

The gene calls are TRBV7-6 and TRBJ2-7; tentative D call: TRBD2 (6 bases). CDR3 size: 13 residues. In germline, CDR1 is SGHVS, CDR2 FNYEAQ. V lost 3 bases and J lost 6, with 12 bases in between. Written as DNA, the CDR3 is TGTGCCAGCAGCTTCGCGGGGAGAACCGAGCAGTACTTC. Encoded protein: CASSFAGRTEQYF.

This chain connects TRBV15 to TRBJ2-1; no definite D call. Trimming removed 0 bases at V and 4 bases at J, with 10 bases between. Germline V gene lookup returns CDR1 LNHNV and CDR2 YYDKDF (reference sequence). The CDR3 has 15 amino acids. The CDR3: CATSRDKDPYNEQFF. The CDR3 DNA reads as TGTGCCACCAGCAGAGATAAGGACCCATACAATGAGCAGTTCTTC.

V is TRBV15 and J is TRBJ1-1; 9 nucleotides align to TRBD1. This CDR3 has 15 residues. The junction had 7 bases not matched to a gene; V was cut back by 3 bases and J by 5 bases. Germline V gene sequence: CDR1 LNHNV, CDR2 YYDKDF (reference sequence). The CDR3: CATSSGTGKSTEAFF. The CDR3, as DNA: TGTGCCACCAGCAGTGGGACAGGGAAGTCAACTGAAGCTTTCTTT.

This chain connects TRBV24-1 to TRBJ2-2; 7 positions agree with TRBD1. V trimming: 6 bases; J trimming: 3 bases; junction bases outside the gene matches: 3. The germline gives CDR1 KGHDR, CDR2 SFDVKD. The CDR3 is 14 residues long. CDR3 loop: CATSKGGDTGELFF. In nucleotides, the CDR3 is TGTGCCACCAGTAAAGGGGGCGACACCGGGGAGCTGTTTTTT.

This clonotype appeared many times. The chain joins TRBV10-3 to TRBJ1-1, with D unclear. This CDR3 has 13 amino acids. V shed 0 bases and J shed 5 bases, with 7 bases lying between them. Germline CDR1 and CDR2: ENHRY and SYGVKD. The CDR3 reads CAISESAGTEAFF. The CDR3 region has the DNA TGTGCCATCAGTGAGTCGGCTGGGACTGAAGCTTTCTTT.

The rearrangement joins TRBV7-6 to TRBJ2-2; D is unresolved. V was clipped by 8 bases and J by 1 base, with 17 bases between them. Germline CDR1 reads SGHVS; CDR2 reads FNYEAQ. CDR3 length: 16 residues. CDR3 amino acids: CASSPLRAENTGELFF. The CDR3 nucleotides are TGTGCCAGCTCACCACTCCGGGCGGAGAACACCGGGGAGCTGTTTTTT.

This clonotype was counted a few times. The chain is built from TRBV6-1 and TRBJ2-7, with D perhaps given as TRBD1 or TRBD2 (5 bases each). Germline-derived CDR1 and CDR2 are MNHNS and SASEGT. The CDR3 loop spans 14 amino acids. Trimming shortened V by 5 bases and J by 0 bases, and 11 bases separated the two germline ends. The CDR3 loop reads CASSPRDHSYEQYF. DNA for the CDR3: TGTGCCAGCAGTCCTCGGGACCACTCCTACGAGCAGTACTTC.

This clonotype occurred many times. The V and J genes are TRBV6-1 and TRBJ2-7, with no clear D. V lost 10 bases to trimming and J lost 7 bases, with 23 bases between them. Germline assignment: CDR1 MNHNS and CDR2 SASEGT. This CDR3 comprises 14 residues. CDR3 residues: CATNGIYGEQEQYF. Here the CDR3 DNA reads TGTGCCACCAATGGAATTTATGGGGAACAGGAGCAGTACTTC.

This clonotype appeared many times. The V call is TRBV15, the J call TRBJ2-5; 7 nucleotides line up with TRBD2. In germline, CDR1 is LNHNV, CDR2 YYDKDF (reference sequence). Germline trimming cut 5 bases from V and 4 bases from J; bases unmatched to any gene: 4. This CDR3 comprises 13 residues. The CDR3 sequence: CATSWIAGETQYF. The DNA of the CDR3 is TGTGCCACCAGCTGGATAGCGGGAGAGACCCAGTACTTC.